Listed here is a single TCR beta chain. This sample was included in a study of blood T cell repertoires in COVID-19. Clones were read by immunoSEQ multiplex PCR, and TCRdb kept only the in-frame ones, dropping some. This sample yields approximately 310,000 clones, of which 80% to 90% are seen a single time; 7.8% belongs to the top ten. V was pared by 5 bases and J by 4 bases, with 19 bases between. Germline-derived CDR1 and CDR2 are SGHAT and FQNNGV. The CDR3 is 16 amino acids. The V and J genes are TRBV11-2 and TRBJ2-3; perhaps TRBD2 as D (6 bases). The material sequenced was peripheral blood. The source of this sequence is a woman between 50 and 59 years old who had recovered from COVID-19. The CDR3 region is CASSPHPAGGADTQYF. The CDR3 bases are TGTGCCAGCAGCCCCCACCCAGCGGGCGGGGCAGATACGCAGTATTTT.